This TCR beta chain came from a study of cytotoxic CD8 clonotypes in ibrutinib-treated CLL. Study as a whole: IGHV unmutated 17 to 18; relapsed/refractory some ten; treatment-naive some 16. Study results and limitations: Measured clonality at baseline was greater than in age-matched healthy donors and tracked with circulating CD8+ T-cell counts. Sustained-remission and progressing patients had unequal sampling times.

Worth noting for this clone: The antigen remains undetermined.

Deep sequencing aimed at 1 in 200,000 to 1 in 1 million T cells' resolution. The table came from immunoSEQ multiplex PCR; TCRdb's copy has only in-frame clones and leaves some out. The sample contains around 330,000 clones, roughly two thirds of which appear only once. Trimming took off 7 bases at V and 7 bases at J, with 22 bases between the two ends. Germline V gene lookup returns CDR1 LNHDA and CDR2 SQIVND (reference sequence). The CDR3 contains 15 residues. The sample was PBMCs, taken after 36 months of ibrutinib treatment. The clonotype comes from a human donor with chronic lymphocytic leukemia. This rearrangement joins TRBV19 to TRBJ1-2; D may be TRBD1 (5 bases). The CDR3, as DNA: TGTGCCAGTACCAAAGGGGAAGGCTTCCGCGGTGGCTACACCTTC. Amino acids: CASTKGEGFRGGYTF.